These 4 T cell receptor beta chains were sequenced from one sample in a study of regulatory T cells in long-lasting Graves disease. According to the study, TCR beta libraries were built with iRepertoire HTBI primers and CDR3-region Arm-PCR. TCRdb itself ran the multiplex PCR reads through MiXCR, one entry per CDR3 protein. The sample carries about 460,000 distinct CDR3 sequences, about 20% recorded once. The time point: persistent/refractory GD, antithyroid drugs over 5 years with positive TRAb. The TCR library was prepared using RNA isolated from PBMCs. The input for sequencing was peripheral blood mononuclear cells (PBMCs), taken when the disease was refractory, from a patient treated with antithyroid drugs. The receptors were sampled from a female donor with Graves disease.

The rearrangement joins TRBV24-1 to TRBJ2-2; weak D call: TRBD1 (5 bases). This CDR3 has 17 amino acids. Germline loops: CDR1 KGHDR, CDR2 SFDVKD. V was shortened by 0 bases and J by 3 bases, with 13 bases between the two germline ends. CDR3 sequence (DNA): TGTGCCACCAGTGATTTGGGGCAGGGCATAGACACCGGGGAGCTGTTTTTT. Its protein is CATSDLGQGIDTGELFF.

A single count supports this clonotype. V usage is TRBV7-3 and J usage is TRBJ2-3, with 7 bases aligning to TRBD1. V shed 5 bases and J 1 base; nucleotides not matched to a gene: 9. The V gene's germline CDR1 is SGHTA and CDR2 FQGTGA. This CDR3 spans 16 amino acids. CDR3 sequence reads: CASSVTGTAGTDTQYF. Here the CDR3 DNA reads TGTGCCAGCAGCGTTACCGGGACAGCAGGCACAGATACGCAGTATTTT.

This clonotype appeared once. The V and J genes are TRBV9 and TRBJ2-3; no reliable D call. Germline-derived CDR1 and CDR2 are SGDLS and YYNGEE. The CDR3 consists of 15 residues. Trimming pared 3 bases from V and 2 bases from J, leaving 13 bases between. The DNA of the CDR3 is TGTGCCAGCAGCGCCATTCTCGGGCCCACAGATACGCAGTATTTT. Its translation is CASSAILGPTDTQYF.

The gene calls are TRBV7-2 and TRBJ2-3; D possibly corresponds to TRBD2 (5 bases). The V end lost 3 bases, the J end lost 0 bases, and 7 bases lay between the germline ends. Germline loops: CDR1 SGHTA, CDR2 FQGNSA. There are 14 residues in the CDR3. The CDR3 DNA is TGTGCCAGCAGCTTTAGGACTAGCACAGATACGCAGTATTTT. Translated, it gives CASSFRTSTDTQYF.